The source of this T cell receptor (beta chain) is a study of shared clonotypes between healthy human individuals. Study-wide points: Roughly 5.3% of naive CD4 clonotypes were common to four donors. Sequencing of the sorted subsets was shown by rarefaction to be incomplete despite large depth.

The germline V gene encodes CDR1 SNHLY and CDR2 FYNNEI. The length of the CDR3 is 13 residues. Between the trimmed V and J ends, which lost 4 bases and 2 bases, there was a span of 8 bases. Per the study methods: ImmunoSEQ supplied junction-only sequences lacking quality scores, so filtering was different. Produced via immunoSEQ multiplex PCR; TCRdb's table is partial and in-frame only. V and J calls and clone size come straight from that table; D and trimming were deduced from the DNA. The profile shows about 2.4 million clones, approximately 94% of them singletons. With regard to this clone: The antigen is unknown.

The sequenced sample consisted of naive CD4+ T cells from PBMCs. Noted subset: CD45RA+ positively selected. The clonotype was recovered from a man aged 18 to 35 in good health. Some clones in this sample may be carry-over from other donors' samples. The rearrangement joins TRBV2 to TRBJ2-5; D call uncertain. In DNA form, the CDR3 reads TGTGCCAGCAGTGTCGTCGAGCAAGAGACCCAGTACTTC. The encoded protein is CASSVVEQETQYF.